Following are 28 T cell receptor beta chains from one sample sequenced in a study of blood T cell repertoires in COVID-19. TCRdb's copy holds only in-frame clones and misses some; the assay was immunoSEQ multiplex PCR. The sample shows tens of thousands of clones, 65% to 90% of them seen only once. Material for sequencing was peripheral blood. These receptors were obtained from a man aged 40-49 years with acute or convalescent COVID-19.

This clone was seen once. The chain recombines TRBV11-2 with TRBJ1-5; 8 bases are a match to TRBD1. With V trimmed by 5 bases and J by 6 bases, 9 bases remained unmatched. This CDR3 has 15 amino acids. The germline V gene encodes CDR1 SGHAT and CDR2 FQNNGV. The CDR3 bases are TGTGCCAGCAGCCGGGGACAGGAAGGTTTTCAGCCCCAGCATTTT. This sequence encodes CASSRGQEGFQPQHF.

V is TRBV4-1 and J is TRBJ1-2, with 8 positions matching TRBD1. Germline values: CDR1 MGHRA, CDR2 YSYEKL. The trim removed 1 base at V and 8 bases at J, leaving 12 bases unmatched. The CDR3 is 16 amino acids. The CDR3 region is CASSQVAPDRAWGYTF. Here the CDR3 DNA reads TGCGCCAGCAGCCAAGTTGCCCCGGACAGGGCCTGGGGCTACACCTTC.

This sequence joins TRBV4-1 and TRBJ2-7; 8 nucleotides agree with TRBD2. The CDR3 contains 16 residues. Germline assignment: CDR1 MGHRA and CDR2 YSYEKL. V lost 2 bases to trimming and J lost 5 bases; unmatched junction nucleotides: 11. CDR3 DNA sequence: TGCGCCAGCAGCCAAAACCGGGGGGGTAGGCCTGACGAGCAGTACTTC. Translated, it gives CASSQNRGGRPDEQYF.

This rearrangement joins TRBV6-6 to TRBJ1-2; no clear D. The ends were cut back, 8 bases at V and 3 bases at J, with 10 bases in the middle. The CDR3 totals 12 residues. Germline CDR1 reads MNHNY; CDR2 reads SVGAGI (reference sequence). CDR3 amino acids: CASGKGDYGYTF. The CDR3 coding sequence is TGTGCCAGCGGAAAGGGAGACTATGGCTACACCTTC.

This rearrangement joins TRBV28 to TRBJ1-3; D possibly corresponds to TRBD1 (6 bases). The CDR3 totals 14 residues. CDR1 is MDHEN and CDR2 is SYDVKM in the germline V gene. V lost 8 bases to trimming and J lost 1 base, with 12 bases between them. CDR3 in DNA: TGTGCCAGCCTAGGACAGCTTTCTGGAAACACCATATATTTT. The encoded protein is CASLGQLSGNTIYF.

This chain joins TRBV6-5 and TRBJ2-3; unclear D gene. The germline V and J ends were trimmed by 2 bases and 0 bases, with 9 bases remaining between them. Germline assignment: CDR1 MNHEY and CDR2 SVGAGI. CDR3 length: 15 amino acids. CDR3 bases: TGTGCCAGCAGTTACCTCCCGTTCAGCACAGATACGCAGTATTTT. Amino acids: CASSYLPFSTDTQYF.

This clone was recorded once. This chain connects TRBV19 to TRBJ2-1, with TRBD1 matching over 9 bases. From germline, CDR1 is LNHDA and CDR2 SQIVND (reference sequence). This CDR3 region has 16 residues. With 0 bases clipped from V and 6 bases from J, the junction kept 6 bases outside the gene matches. CDR3 sequence (DNA): TGTGCCAGTAGTATAGATTTGACAGGGGGATTCAATGAGCAGTTCTTC. Its translation: CASSIDLTGGFNEQFF. The whole variable domain, filled in from reference TRBV19 and TRBJ2-1, reads DGGITQSPKYLFRKEGQNVTLSCEQNLNHDAMYWYRQDPGQGLRLIYYSQIVNDFQKGDIAEGYSVSREKKESFPLTVTSAQKNPTAFYLCASSIDLTGGFNEQFFGPGTRLTVL.

This chain uses TRBV19 with TRBJ1-5, with D unclear. The CDR3 length is 13 residues. Germline lookup yields CDR1 LNHDA and CDR2 SQIVND (reference sequence). V was cut by 11 bases and J by 5 bases, with 16 bases left in between. CDR3 bases: TGTGCCGTGGCGAGCACTAGACATCAGCCCCAGCATTTT. Translated: CAVASTRHQPQHF.

The CDR3 loop reads CASSLVAGGVSNQPQHF. The CDR3, as DNA: TGTGCCAGCAGCTTAGTTGCGGGTGGAGTTAGCAATCAGCCCCAGCATTTT. This chain connects TRBV7-8 to TRBJ1-5; D gene uncertain. CDR1 is SGHVS, CDR2 FQNEAQ, per germline. This CDR3 spans 17 amino acids. Trimming cost V 1 base and J 0 bases, with 13 bases left between them.

DNA of the CDR3: TGTGCCTTCGGGACTTCCCCCACAGATACGCAGTATTTT. It translates to CAFGTSPTDTQYF. V is TRBV30 and J is TRBJ2-3, with D possibly TRBD2 on 6 matching bases. The CDR3 spans 13 residues. Per the germline V gene, CDR1 is GTSNPN and CDR2 is SVGIG (reference sequence). V dropped 7 bases and J dropped 2 bases, with 13 bases sitting between them.

The J gene is TRBJ2-5, the V gene TRBV7-6, with 10 nucleotides matching TRBD1. The CDR3 spans 16 residues. Germline V gives CDR1 SGHVS, CDR2 FNYEAQ. Trimming removed 2 bases from V and 5 bases from J; junction bases left unmatched: 8. The CDR3 DNA reads TGTGCCAGCAGCTTAACCCCGGGACAGGGGAGCGAGACCCAGTACTTC. It yields the protein CASSLTPGQGSETQYF.

The J gene is TRBJ1-5, the V gene TRBV2; D might be TRBD1 (5 bases). This CDR3 is built from 14 residues. Germline V CDR1 and CDR2: SNHLY, FYNNEI. The V gene lost 4 bases and the J gene lost 7 bases, with 14 bases spanning the gap. CDR3 in amino acids: CASSAGGEGQPQHF. The CDR3, as DNA: TGTGCCAGCAGTGCCGGGGGAGAGGGGCAGCCCCAGCATTTT.

The V and J genes are TRBV19 and TRBJ2-7; 7 bases are a match to TRBD1. Trimming cost V 5 bases and J 0 bases; bases outside gene matches: 7. This CDR3 has 15 residues. CDR1 LNHDA and CDR2 SQIVND come from the germline V gene (reference sequence). CDR3 DNA sequence: TGTGCCAGTAGTCGGGGAGCAGGGGGCTCCTACGAGCAGTACTTC. It codes for CASSRGAGGSYEQYF.

The J gene is TRBJ2-3, the V gene TRBV5-4, with a possible D match to TRBD2 (5 bases). The ends were cut back, 4 bases at V and 0 bases at J, with 12 bases in the middle. This CDR3 is 15 amino acids long. Germline V gene sequence: CDR1 SGHNT, CDR2 YYREEE (reference sequence). The CDR3 bases are TGTGCCAGCAGCCCCGGTGAGGGCAGCACAGATACGCAGTATTTT. Protein product: CASSPGEGSTDTQYF.

The V call is TRBV19, the J call TRBJ1-2; weak D call: TRBD1 (6 bases). The CDR3 has 17 amino acids. V was trimmed by 7 bases and J by 1 base, leaving 22 bases between them. Germline-derived CDR1 and CDR2 are LNHDA and SQIVND (reference sequence). The CDR3 loop is CASNNPGAPTFNYGYTF. In nucleotides, the CDR3 is TGTGCCAGTAATAACCCAGGGGCCCCTACGTTTAACTATGGCTACACCTTC.

The V gene is TRBV10-3, the J gene TRBJ2-2; 11 nucleotides agree with TRBD1. This CDR3 has 16 amino acids. V shed 7 bases and J 4 bases; nucleotides not matched to a gene: 8. Germline loops: CDR1 ENHRY, CDR2 SYGVKD. CDR3 sequence: CAITQDRGRGTGELFF. Written as DNA, the CDR3 is TGTGCCATCACCCAGGACAGGGGGCGAGGCACCGGGGAGCTGTTTTTT.

This sequence joins TRBV7-3 and TRBJ2-1, with 16 nucleotides matching TRBD2. The CDR3 spans 19 residues. Unmatched junction bases numbered 8, after V lost 0 bases and J lost 6 bases. Germline CDR1 and CDR2: SGHTA and FQGTGA. For the CDR3, the DNA is TGTGCCAGCAGCTTAACGTTAAGTGGGACTAGCGGGGGGGCCAATGAGCAGTTCTTC. Translation gives CASSLTLSGTSGGANEQFF.

The rearrangement joins TRBV30 to TRBJ1-2; D is undetermined. Trimming removed 0 bases from V and 9 bases from J, with 14 bases in between. Looked up from germline, CDR1 is GTSNPN and CDR2 is SVGIG (reference sequence). The CDR3 covers 13 residues. The CDR3 loop reads CAWSVTSAFSYTF. The CDR3 nucleotides read TGTGCCTGGAGTGTGACAAGTGCGTTTAGCTACACCTTC. The complete variable domain, with remaining parts taken from reference TRBV30 and TRBJ1-2, reads SQTIHQWPATLVQPVGSPLSLECTVEGTSNPNLYWYRQAAGRGLQLLFYSVGIGQISSEVPQNLSASRPQDRQFILSSKKLLLSDSGFYLCAWSVTSAFSYTFGSGTRLTVV.

In its sample, this clone was seen a few times. The CDR3 reads CASSQFNTEAFF. The DNA of the CDR3 is TGTGCCAGCAGCCAGTTTAACACTGAAGCTTTCTTT. The chain links TRBV5-4 to TRBJ1-1; D is unresolved. V lost 4 bases, J lost 2 bases, and 6 bases lay in between. The CDR3 consists of 12 residues. CDR1 is SGHNT and CDR2 is YYREEE in the germline V gene (reference sequence).

This chain connects TRBV2 to TRBJ1-6, with 8 positions matching TRBD1. The CDR3 has 14 amino acids. After removal of 7 bases from V and 5 bases from J, the junction contained 4 bases not matched to a gene. CDR1 SNHLY and CDR2 FYNNEI come from the germline V gene. CDR3: CASIPTGDNSPLHF. The CDR3 DNA is TGTGCCAGCATTCCGACAGGGGATAATTCACCCCTCCACTTT.

This chain uses TRBV14 with TRBJ2-7; 12 positions match TRBD1. Trimming cost V 4 bases and J 6 bases; bases outside gene matches: 7. The CDR3 sequence is 15 residues long. Germline CDR1 and CDR2: SGHDN and FVKESK. CDR3 region: CASSRGTGGLGEQYF. The DNA of the CDR3 is TGTGCCAGCAGCCGCGGGACAGGGGGCCTGGGCGAGCAGTACTTC. Drawing the rest from reference TRBV14 and TRBJ2-7, the complete variable domain is EAGVTQFPSHSVIEKGQTVTLRCDPISGHDNLYWYRRVMGKEIKFLLHFVKESKQDESGMPNNRFLAERTGGTYSTLKVQPAELEDSGVYFCASSRGTGGLGEQYFGPGTRLTVT.

The rearrangement joins TRBV7-9 to TRBJ1-5; D remains ambiguous. This CDR3 is 13 amino acids long. V was trimmed by 3 bases and J by 5 bases, leaving 8 bases between them. The germline CDR1 and CDR2 sequences are SEHNR and FQNEAQ (reference sequence). CDR3 coding DNA: TGTGCCAGCAGCTTTGGTCCGGATCAGCCCCAGCATTTT. As protein: CASSFGPDQPQHF.

This sequence joins TRBV6-5 and TRBJ1-1; D gene ambiguous. The V gene lost 1 base and the J gene lost 8 bases, with 14 bases spanning the gap. Germline CDR1 is MNHEY and CDR2 is SVGAGI. This CDR3 region has 14 residues. The CDR3 nucleotides read TGTGCCAGCAGTTACTTAGGCGGCCTACGAGAAGCTTTCTTT. Translating gives CASSYLGGLREAFF.

CDR3 residues: CASSEAPTGVRNTIYF. CDR3 nucleotides: TGTGCCAGCAGTGAAGCCCCGACAGGCGTGAGAAACACCATATATTTT. V and J are TRBV6-1 and TRBJ1-3, with D perhaps matching TRBD1 (6 bases). The V and J ends lost 0 bases and 5 bases respectively, with 14 bases between them. The CDR3 extends over 16 amino acids. Germline CDR1 is MNHNS and CDR2 is SASEGT.

DNA for the CDR3: TGTGCCAGTAGTTGGGGAGGGAACACTGAAGCTTTCTTT. It specifies CASSWGGNTEAFF. The V gene is TRBV19, the J gene TRBJ1-1, with D uncertain. V was trimmed by 5 bases and J by 1 base, leaving 8 bases between them. Germline V gene lookup returns CDR1 LNHDA and CDR2 SQIVND (reference sequence). This CDR3 region has 13 residues.

The chain uses TRBV24-1 and TRBJ2-3, with 14 bases fitting TRBD2. With V trimmed by 4 bases and J by 5 bases, 7 bases remained unmatched. The CDR3 extends over 17 amino acids. Germline values: CDR1 KGHDR, CDR2 SFDVKD. The CDR3 loop reads CATSEPTSGGAKDTQYF. The CDR3 DNA reads as TGTGCCACCAGTGAACCGACTAGCGGGGGGGCCAAAGATACGCAGTATTTT.

This clone was seen just once. The gene calls are TRBV15 and TRBJ1-2; tentative D call: TRBD1 (5 bases). The V gene lost 0 bases and the J gene lost 4 bases, with 18 bases spanning the gap. The CDR3 covers 17 residues. Per germline, CDR1 LNHNV and CDR2 YYDKDF (reference sequence). CDR3: CATSRDRVGVQGYGYTF. The CDR3 DNA follows: TGTGCCACCAGCAGAGATAGGGTAGGGGTCCAGGGCTATGGCTACACCTTC. The entire variable domain, with the rest obtained from reference TRBV15 and TRBJ1-2, is as follows: DAMVIQNPRYQVTQFGKPVTLSCSQTLNHNVMYWYQQKSSQAPKLLFHYYDKDFNNEADTPDNFQSRRPNTSFCFLDIRSPGLGDTAMYLCATSRDRVGVQGYGYTFGSGTRLTVV.

This rearrangement joins TRBV5-1 to TRBJ1-1; tentatively, D is TRBD1 (6 bases). Germline CDR1 and CDR2: SGHRS and YFSETQ. The V gene lost 0 bases and the J gene lost 3 bases, with 12 bases spanning the gap. The CDR3 loop spans 15 amino acids. The chain's CDR3 is CASSLEGDTYTEAFF. CDR3 bases: TGCGCCAGCAGCTTGGAGGGGGACACTTACACTGAAGCTTTCTTT. Complete variable domain (other parts from reference TRBV5-1 and TRBJ1-1): KAGVTQTPRYLIKTRGQQVTLSCSPISGHRSVSWYQQTPGQGLQFLFEYFSETQRNKGNFPGRFSGRQFSNSRSEMNVSTLELGDSALYLCASSLEGDTYTEAFFGQGTRLTVV.